The present T cell receptor (beta chain) was sequenced within a study of CD8 T cells in ankylosing spondylitis. This clonotype was counted at least ten times. Its antigen remains unknown. In making TCR beta libraries, quantitative 5'-RACE with molecular barcodes was used. TCRdb used MiXCR to reprocess the 5' RACE reads, holding one entry per CDR3 protein. The profile shows approximately 540,000 distinct CDR3 sequences, 10% to 15% of them singletons. Points from the study as a whole: Ankylosing spondylitis blood appeared to carry a characteristic TCR beta motif of under ten highly homologous variants. Clones that were linked to disease were CD8+ and were relatively rare in peripheral blood. A number of the motif variants had already been described in reactive arthritis synovial fluid and blood.

Trimming shortened V by 4 bases and J by 2 bases, and 14 bases separated the two germline ends. The CDR3 spans 15 residues. The germline V gene has CDR1 SGHKS and CDR2 YYEKEE (reference sequence). The chain is built from TRBV5-5 and TRBJ2-3; maybe TRBD2 (7 bases). The sequenced material came from blood, either unsorted or a sorted T cell fraction (not recorded which). This TCR came from a male donor with ankylosing spondylitis. The CDR3 sequence is CASSLGGANTDTQYF. The CDR3 nucleotides read TGTGCCAGCAGCCTAGGGGGGGCAAACACAGATACGCAGTATTTT.